This TCR beta chain was found in a study of T cell repertoires in cytomegalovirus infection. Of note for this clonotype: Antigen: not known.

Trimming took 5 bases from V and 10 from J; bases not matched to a gene: 9. The CDR3 consists of 14 residues. TCRdb re-called the reads through MiXCR, storing one row per CDR3 protein. Here the sample spans under 850,000 distinct CDR3 sequences, roughly a third being singletons. The material was cultured PBMCs, obtained from culture after CMV antigen stimulation. The genes are TRBV12-3 or TRBV12-4 and TRBJ1-1; 11 positions match TRBD1. The source of this sequence is a human donor in good health (CMV status not recorded). Some clones in this sample may be carry-over from other donors' samples. The CDR3 DNA reads TGTGCCAGCAGTCTAGATCCGGGACAGGGGGGAGCTTTCTTT. Its protein product is CASSLDPGQGGAFF.